This T cell receptor beta chain stems from a study of blood T cell repertoires in COVID-19 (dated by TCRdb to 2019 to 2021). Study-level background: Collaborator samples came from the United States, Italy and Spain and covered acute and convalescent phases of COVID-19. Deeply sampled blood TCRbeta repertoires from subjects exposed to, actively infected with, or recovered from COVID-19 were included in the dataset. The repertoires were released in a freely available public database intended as a resource for research on the immune response to SARS-CoV-2. The samples were drawn from two sources: the first 160 participants of the ongoing ImmuneRACE study, and fewer than 1,500 subjects contributed by 6 global collaborators. The prospective study material was composed of cDNA or gDNA derived from T cells, B-cell-depleted T cells, or PBMCs. A de-identified subject ID, COVID-19 status, age in years and sex were almost always included in the sample metadata. Where available, HLA class I and class II types were obtained from metadata supplied by the sample provider rather than from assay-based typing.

A second Seattle source provided samples from volunteer blood donors who had recovered from COVID-19. Whole blood was collected in K2EDTA tubes by collaborating institutions according to the institutions' own protocols. For TCRbeta analysis, collaborators shipped samples in one of three forms: frozen whole blood, isolated PBMCs, or DNA extracted from either of those sample types. CDR1 MDHEN and CDR2 SYDVKM were looked up in the germline V gene. Cut back by 2 bases and 4 bases, the V and J ends lie 8 bases apart. The CDR3 has 13 amino acids, counting the end cysteine and phenylalanine. Only the CDR3 DNA stays, 39 bases, in frame from base 1. The immunoSEQ Assay, a bias-controlled multiplex PCR, was used to amplify TCRbeta CDR3 regions from genomic DNA. The authors' analysis ran thus. The number of nucleated cells in each sample was estimated by amplification of reference gene primers within the assay. To quantify the absolute abundance of each unique TCRbeta CDR3 rearrangement, sequence reads were collapsed and filtered. Productive Simpson clonality was computed per sample as the square root of Simpson's diversity index over productive rearrangements. The source is immuneACCESS, and TCRdb retained only in-frame sequences with V and J called. Part of the clones is not carried over; for the studies checked, unresolved V genes explain less than half of this, and the remainder is unexplained. For V, J and clone size, that table is used; D and trimming come from the DNA. The sample includes roughly 150,000 clones, with 88% observed a single time. The top ten hold more than 2% of the sample.

With regard to this clone: Its antigen target is currently unknown. No clone much larger than this one lies a single base away; base qualities are absent.

Broader findings and caveats from the paper: Clinical and demographic metadata were provided uncurated, with the amount varying by source and participant.

The sequence was collected from a man aged 45 to 65 who had recovered from COVID-19. Sequencing used peripheral blood. The sequence joins TRBV28 to TRBJ1-2; no D gene is confidently identified. The DNA is as follows: TGTGCCAGCAGTTTACCGGGGTCCTATGGCTACACCTTC. It codes for CASSLPGSYGYTF.